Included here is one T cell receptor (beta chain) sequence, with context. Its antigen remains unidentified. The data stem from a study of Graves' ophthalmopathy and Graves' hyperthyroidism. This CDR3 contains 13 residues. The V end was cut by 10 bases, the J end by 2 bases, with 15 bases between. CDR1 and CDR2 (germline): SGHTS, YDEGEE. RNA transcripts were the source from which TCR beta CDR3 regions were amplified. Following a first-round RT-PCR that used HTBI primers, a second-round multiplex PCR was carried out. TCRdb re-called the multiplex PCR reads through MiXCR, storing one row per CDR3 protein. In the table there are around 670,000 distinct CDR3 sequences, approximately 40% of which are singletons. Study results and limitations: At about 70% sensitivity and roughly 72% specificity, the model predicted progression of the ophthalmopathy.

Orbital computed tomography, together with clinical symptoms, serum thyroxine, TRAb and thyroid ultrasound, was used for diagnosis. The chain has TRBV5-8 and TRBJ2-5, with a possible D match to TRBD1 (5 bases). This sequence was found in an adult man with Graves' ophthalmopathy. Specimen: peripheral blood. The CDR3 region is CAASTETQETQYF. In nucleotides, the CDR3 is TGTGCCGCCTCGACAGAGACGCAAGAGACCCAGTACTTC.